These 10 T cell receptor beta chains were all obtained from the same sample, sequenced in a study of blood T cell repertoires in COVID-19. Assay used: immunoSEQ multiplex PCR; TCRdb lists only in-frame clones, some missing. This table holds over 80,000 clones, roughly nine tenths found once. The specimen sequenced was peripheral blood. The receptors stem from a man between 45 and 60 years old with acute or convalescent COVID-19.

V usage is TRBV3-1 (or the pseudogene TRBV3-2) and J usage is TRBJ1-5; D may be TRBD1 (5 bases). There are 16 residues in the CDR3. The germline gives CDR1 LGHDT, CDR2 YNNKEL (reference sequence). V lost 1 base, J lost 8 bases, and 18 bases lay in between. CDR3 amino acids: CASSQGSGPPGEPQHF. CDR3 nucleotide sequence: TGTGCCAGCAGCCAAGGATCAGGGCCCCCGGGTGAGCCCCAGCATTTT.

The rearrangement joins TRBV24-1 to TRBJ2-5; 8 nucleotides align to TRBD2. Germline V CDR1 and CDR2: KGHDR, SFDVKD. The CDR3 is made up of 15 amino acids. V trimming: 2 bases; J trimming: 3 bases; junction bases outside the gene matches: 4. The CDR3 loop reads CATSDSSGGKETQYF. For the CDR3, the DNA is TGTGCCACCAGTGATTCAAGCGGGGGCAAAGAGACCCAGTACTTC.

The chain carries TRBV6-5 and TRBJ1-3; D may be TRBD1 (6 bases). The CDR3 contains 16 residues. Germline lookup yields CDR1 MNHEY and CDR2 SVGAGI. V gave up 2 bases and J gave up 0 bases, with 11 bases separating them. This CDR3 is CASSYGQRHSGNTIYF. The CDR3 DNA reads as TGTGCCAGCAGTTACGGACAGCGACACTCTGGAAACACCATATATTTT.

The chain links TRBV27 to TRBJ2-2; D gene ambiguous. From germline, CDR1 is MNHEY and CDR2 SMNVEV (reference sequence). V lost 6 bases and J lost 5, with 7 bases in between. The CDR3 extends over 12 amino acids. The CDR3 DNA reads as TGTGCCAGCAGACCCTATACCGGGGAGCTGTTTTTT. Translated: CASRPYTGELFF.

The chain employs TRBV28 and TRBJ1-2; D possibly corresponds to TRBD1 (5 bases). V was pared by 5 bases and J by 4 bases, with 8 bases between. This CDR3 spans 12 amino acids. CDR1 MDHEN and CDR2 SYDVKM come from the germline V gene. This CDR3 reads CASSPDSYGYTF. CDR3 bases: TGTGCCAGCAGTCCTGACAGCTATGGCTACACCTTC.

V gene TRBV19 combines with J gene TRBJ1-4; unclear D gene. The V end lost 3 bases, the J end lost 1 base, and 9 bases lay between the germline ends. The CDR3 consists of 15 residues. The germline CDR1 and CDR2 sequences are LNHDA and SQIVND (reference sequence). CDR3 nucleotide sequence: TGTGCCAGTAGTATTAAACCGGGAACTAATGAAAAACTGTTTTTT. This translates into CASSIKPGTNEKLFF.

The J gene is TRBJ1-1, the V gene TRBV29-1, with 8 bases identical to TRBD1. CDR3 length: 12 amino acids. In germline, CDR1 is SQVTM, CDR2 ANQGSEA. J gave up 5 bases and V 6 bases, and 5 bases lay outside the gene matches. CDR3 in DNA: TGCAGCGTAGTCAGGGGGCATACTGAAGCTTTCTTT. It specifies CSVVRGHTEAFF.

A few counts support this clone. The V and J genes are TRBV7-2 and TRBJ1-2; D is undetermined. The CDR3 is 14 residues long. Trimming took off 4 bases at V and 1 base at J, with 10 bases between the two ends. Germline lookup yields CDR1 SGHTA and CDR2 FQGNSA. The CDR3 bases are TGTGCCAGCAGCTCAGAGGGAGGTAACTATGGCTACACCTTC. Its protein product is CASSSEGGNYGYTF.

The V and J genes are TRBV12-3 or TRBV12-4 and TRBJ1-2; the D is unclear. Trimming left V 5 bases short and J 4 bases short, with 11 bases between. This CDR3 is 13 amino acids long. CDR3 sequence reads: CASSPLTGYGYTF. In nucleotides, the CDR3 is TGTGCCAGCAGTCCACTCACCGGCTATGGCTACACCTTC.

V usage is TRBV7-6 and J usage is TRBJ2-5, with 7 bases aligning to TRBD1. Germline CDR1 is SGHVS and CDR2 is FNYEAQ. The CDR3 length is 15 residues. With V trimmed by 1 base and J by 1 base, 3 bases remained unmatched. This CDR3 is CASSLGDSRQETQYF. CDR3 nucleotide sequence: TGTGCCAGCAGCTTAGGGGACAGCCGCCAAGAGACCCAGTACTTC.